One sample yielded the 7 T cell receptor beta chains listed below, sequenced in a study of shared clonotypes between healthy human individuals. Profiled with immunoSEQ multiplex PCR; TCRdb holds only in-frame clones, not every one. The sample has about 1,900,000 clones, about 95% seen once. Naive CD8 isolation took CD45RO-negative cells positively selected for CCR7 and excluded terminally differentiated effector memory CD45RA+ cells. The specimen was naive CD8+ T cells sorted from blood. The receptors stem from a man in his late teens or twenties in good health.

The J gene is TRBJ2-7, the V gene TRBV6-4; TRBD2 might be the D (5 bases). V gave up 6 bases and J gave up 5 bases, with 20 bases separating them. This CDR3 has 15 residues. Germline CDR1 is MRHNA and CDR2 is SNTAGT. CDR3 protein: CASRSAKEDRDEQYF. The CDR3 DNA follows: TGTGCCAGCAGGTCGGCGAAGGAGGATCGCGACGAGCAGTACTTC.

The chain has TRBV2 and TRBJ1-4, with a tentative D call TRBD1 (6 bases). The CDR3 is 16 amino acids. Germline loops: CDR1 SNHLY, CDR2 FYNNEI. The V gene lost 2 bases and the J gene lost 5 bases, with 15 bases spanning the gap. The CDR3 loop is CASSEYLGRGNEKLFF. DNA for the CDR3: TGTGCCAGCAGTGAATATTTAGGCAGGGGAAATGAAAAACTGTTTTTT. Complete variable domain (other parts from reference TRBV2 and TRBJ1-4): EPEVTQTPSHQVTQMGQEVILRCVPISNHLYFYWYRQILGQKVEFLVSFYNNEISEKSEIFDDQFSVERPDGSNFTLKIRSTKLEDSAMYFCASSEYLGRGNEKLFFGSGTQLSVL.

The table lists this clone with a count of one. This rearrangement joins TRBV7-9 to TRBJ2-1, with a possible D match to TRBD2 (6 bases). Germline V CDR1 and CDR2: SEHNR, FQNEAQ (reference sequence). The CDR3 has 13 residues. Trimming left V 5 bases short and J 8 bases short, with 13 bases between. CDR3 sequence: CASSPPAGHEQFF. For the CDR3, the DNA is TGTGCCAGCAGCCCTCCGGCGGGGCATGAGCAGTTCTTC.

The chain employs TRBV28 and TRBJ2-5, with 9 bases aligning to TRBD2. The CDR3 consists of 18 residues. V gave up 3 bases and J gave up 5 bases; unmatched junction bases: 16. The germline CDR1 and CDR2 sequences are MDHEN and SYDVKM. CDR3 sequence: CASSLPTASGVFGETQYF. The CDR3 DNA is TGTGCCAGCAGTTTGCCGACGGCTAGCGGGGTTTTCGGGGAGACCCAGTACTTC.

The chain uses TRBV29-1 and TRBJ2-1; D not resolved. V lost 3 bases and J 9 bases, leaving 12 bases between the germline ends. The CDR3 contains 12 residues. Looked up from germline, CDR1 is SQVTM and CDR2 is ANQGSEA. The CDR3 sequence: CSVDYGKREQFF. The CDR3 nucleotides are TGCAGCGTTGATTATGGGAAACGTGAGCAGTTCTTC.

The chain joins TRBV19 to TRBJ2-7; 9 bases line up with TRBD1. The CDR3 is made up of 12 amino acids. Per the germline V gene, CDR1 is LNHDA and CDR2 is SQIVND (reference sequence). This chain's CDR3 is CARGQGSYEQYF. Here the CDR3 DNA reads TGTGCTAGAGGACAGGGGTCCTACGAGCAGTACTTC. The whole variable domain, remainder taken from reference TRBV19 and TRBJ2-7, is DGGITQSPKYLFRKEGQNVTLSCEQNLNHDAMYWYRQDPGQGLRLIYYSQIVNDFQKGDIAEGYSVSREKKESFPLTVTSAQKNPTAFYLCARGQGSYEQYFGPGTRLTVT.

Regarding this clone: The junction differs from germline at one of its ends, possibly a read error. The rearrangement uses TRBV7-7 and TRBJ2-7, with D perhaps matching TRBD1 (6 bases). The CDR3 length is 15 residues. Germline CDR1 reads SSHAT; CDR2 reads FNYEAQ (reference sequence). This CDR3 is CASSLTITGIDEQYF. The CDR3 DNA sequence: TGTGCTAGCAGCTTAACCATAACAGGGATCGACGAGCAGTACTTC.